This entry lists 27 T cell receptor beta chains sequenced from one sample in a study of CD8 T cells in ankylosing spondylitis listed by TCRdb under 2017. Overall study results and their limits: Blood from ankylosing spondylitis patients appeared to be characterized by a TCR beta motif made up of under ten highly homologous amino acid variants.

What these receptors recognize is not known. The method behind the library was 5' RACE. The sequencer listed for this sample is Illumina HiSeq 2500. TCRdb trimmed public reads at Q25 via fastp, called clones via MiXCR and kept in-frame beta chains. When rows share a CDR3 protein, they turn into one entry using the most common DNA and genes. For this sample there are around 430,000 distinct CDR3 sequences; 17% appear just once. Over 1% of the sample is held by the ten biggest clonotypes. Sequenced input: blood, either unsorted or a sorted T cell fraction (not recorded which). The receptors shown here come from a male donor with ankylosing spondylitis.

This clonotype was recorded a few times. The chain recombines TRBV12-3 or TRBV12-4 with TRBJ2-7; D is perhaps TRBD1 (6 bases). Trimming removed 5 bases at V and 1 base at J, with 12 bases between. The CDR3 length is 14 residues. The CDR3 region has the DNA TGTGCCAGCAGTACGGGACAACCGTCCTACGAGCAGTACTTC. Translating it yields CASSTGQPSYEQYF.

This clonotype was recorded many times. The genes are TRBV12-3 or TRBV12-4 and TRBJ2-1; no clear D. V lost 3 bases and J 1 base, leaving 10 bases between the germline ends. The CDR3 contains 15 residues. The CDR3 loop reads CASSLVLTSYNEQFF. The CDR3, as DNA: TGTGCCAGCAGTTTGGTCCTAACGTCCTACAATGAGCAGTTCTTC.

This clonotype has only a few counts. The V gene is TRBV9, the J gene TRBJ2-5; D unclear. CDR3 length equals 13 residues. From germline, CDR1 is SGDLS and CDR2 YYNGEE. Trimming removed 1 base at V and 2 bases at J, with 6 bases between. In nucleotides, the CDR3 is TGTGCCAGCAGCGTAAGTCCACAAGAGACCCAGTACTTC. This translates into CASSVSPQETQYF.

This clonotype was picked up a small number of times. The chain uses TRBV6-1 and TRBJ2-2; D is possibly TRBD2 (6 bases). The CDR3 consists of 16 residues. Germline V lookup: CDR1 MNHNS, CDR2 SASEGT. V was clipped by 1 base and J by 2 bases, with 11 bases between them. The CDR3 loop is CASSEVVSGNTGELFF. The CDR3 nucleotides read TGTGCCAGCAGTGAAGTTGTTAGCGGAAACACCGGGGAGCTGTTTTTT.

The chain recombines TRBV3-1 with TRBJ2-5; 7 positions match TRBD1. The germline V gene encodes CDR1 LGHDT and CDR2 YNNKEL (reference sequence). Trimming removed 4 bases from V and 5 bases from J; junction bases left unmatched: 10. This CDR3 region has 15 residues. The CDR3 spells CASSPERKGAETQYF. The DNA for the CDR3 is TGTGCCAGCAGCCCCGAAAGGAAGGGGGCTGAGACCCAGTACTTC.

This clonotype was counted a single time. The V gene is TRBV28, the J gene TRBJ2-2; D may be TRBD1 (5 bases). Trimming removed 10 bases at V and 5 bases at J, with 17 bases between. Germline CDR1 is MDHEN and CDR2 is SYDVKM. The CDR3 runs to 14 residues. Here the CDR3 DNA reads TGTGCCACCTTGAAGGGGTTGTCGACCGGGGAGCTGTTTTTT. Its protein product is CATLKGLSTGELFF.

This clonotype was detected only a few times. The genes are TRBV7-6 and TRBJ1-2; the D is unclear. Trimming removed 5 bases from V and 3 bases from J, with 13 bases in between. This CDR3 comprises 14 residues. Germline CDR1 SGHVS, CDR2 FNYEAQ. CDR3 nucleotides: TGTGCCAGCAGCCCGACCGGACTGGACTATGGCTACACCTTC. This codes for CASSPTGLDYGYTF.

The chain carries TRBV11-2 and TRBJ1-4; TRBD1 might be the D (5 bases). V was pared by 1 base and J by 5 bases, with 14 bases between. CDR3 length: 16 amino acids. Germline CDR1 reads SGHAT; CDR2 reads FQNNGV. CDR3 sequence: CASSLAWGSINEKLFF. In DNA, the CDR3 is TGTGCCAGCAGCTTAGCCTGGGGCAGTATCAATGAAAAACTGTTTTTT. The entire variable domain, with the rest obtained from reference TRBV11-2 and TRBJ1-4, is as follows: EAGVAQSPRYKIIEKRQSVAFWCNPISGHATLYWYQQILGQGPKLLIQFQNNGVVDDSQLPKDRFSAERLKGVDSTLKIQPAKLEDSAVYLCASSLAWGSINEKLFFGSGTQLSVL.

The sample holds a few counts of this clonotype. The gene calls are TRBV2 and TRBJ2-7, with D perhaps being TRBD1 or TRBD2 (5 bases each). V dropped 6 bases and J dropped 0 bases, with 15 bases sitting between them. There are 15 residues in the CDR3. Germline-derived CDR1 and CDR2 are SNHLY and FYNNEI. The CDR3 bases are TGTGCCAGCAGGGAGAGAGGGGAGAGCTCCTACGAGCAGTACTTC. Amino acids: CASRERGESSYEQYF.

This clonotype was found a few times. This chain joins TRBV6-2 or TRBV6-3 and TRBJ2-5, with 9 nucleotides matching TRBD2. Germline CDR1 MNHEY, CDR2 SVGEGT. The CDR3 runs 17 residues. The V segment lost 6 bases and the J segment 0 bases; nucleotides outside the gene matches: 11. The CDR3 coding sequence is TGTGCCAGCAGAGACTTGGGTAGCGGGGGTCACCAAGAGACCCAGTACTTC. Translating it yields CASRDLGSGGHQETQYF.

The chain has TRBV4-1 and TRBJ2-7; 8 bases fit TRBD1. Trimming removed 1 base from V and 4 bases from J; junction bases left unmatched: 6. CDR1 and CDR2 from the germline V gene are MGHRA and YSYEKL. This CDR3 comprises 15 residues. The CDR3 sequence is CASSQARTGLYEQYF. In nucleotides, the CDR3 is TGCGCCAGCAGCCAAGCCCGGACAGGGCTATACGAGCAGTACTTC.

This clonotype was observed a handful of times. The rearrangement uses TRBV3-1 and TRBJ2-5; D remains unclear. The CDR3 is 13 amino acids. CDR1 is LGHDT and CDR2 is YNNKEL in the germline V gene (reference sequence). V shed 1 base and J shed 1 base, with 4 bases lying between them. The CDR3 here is CASSQGFQETQYF. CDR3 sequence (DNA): TGTGCCAGCAGCCAAGGATTCCAAGAGACCCAGTACTTC.

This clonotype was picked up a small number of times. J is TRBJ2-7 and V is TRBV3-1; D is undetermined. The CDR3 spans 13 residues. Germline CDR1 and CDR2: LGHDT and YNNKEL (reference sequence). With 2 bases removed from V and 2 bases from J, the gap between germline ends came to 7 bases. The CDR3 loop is CASSQTYTYEQYF. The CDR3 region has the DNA TGTGCCAGCAGCCAAACATACACCTACGAGCAGTACTTC.

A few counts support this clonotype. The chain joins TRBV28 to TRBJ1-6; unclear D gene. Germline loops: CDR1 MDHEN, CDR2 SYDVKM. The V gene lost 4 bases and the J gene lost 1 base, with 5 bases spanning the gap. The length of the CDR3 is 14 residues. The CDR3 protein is CASSSRSYNSPLHF. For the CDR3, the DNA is TGTGCCAGCAGTTCGAGGTCCTATAATTCACCCCTCCACTTT.

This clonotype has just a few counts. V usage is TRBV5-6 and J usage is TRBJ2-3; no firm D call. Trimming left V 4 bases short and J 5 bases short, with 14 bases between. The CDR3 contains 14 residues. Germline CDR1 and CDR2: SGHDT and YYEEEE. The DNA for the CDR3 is TGTGCCAGCAGCCTGAAGACCTTCCAAGATACGCAGTATTTT. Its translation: CASSLKTFQDTQYF.

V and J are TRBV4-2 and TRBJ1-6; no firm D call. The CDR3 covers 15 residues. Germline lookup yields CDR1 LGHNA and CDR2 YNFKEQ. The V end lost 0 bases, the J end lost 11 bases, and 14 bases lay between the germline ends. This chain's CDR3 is CASSQDEVVGPPLHF. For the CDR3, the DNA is TGTGCCAGCAGCCAAGATGAAGTTGTTGGTCCACCCCTCCACTTT.

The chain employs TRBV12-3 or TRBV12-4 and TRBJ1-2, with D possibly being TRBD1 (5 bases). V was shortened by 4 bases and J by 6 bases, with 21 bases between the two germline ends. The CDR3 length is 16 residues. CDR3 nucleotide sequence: TGTGCCAGCAGTTCTCTTTTGGGGGAAGGAGTTGATGGCTACACCTTC. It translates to CASSSLLGEGVDGYTF.

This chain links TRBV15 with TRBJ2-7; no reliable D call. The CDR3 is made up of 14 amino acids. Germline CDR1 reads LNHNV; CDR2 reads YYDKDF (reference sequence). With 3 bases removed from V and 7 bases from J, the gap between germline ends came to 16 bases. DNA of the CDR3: TGTGCCACCAGCAGGGACGACACGATCGGGGAGCAGTACTTC. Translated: CATSRDDTIGEQYF.

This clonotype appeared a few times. For the CDR3, the DNA is TGTGCCAGCAGTGAGCCGGACAGGGGAAGGGTGGCCCTCCACTTT. It is translated as CASSEPDRGRVALHF. The chain carries TRBV25-1 and TRBJ1-6, with TRBD1 matching 9 bases. From germline, CDR1 is MGHDK and CDR2 SYGVNS. J was trimmed by 14 bases and V by 3 bases; bases with no gene match: 11. This CDR3 is built from 15 residues.

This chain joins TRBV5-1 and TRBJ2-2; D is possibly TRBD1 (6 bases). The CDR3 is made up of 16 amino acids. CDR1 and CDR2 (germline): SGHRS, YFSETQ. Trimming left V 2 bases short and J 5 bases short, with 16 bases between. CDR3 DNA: TGCGCCAGCAGCTTTGATTTGAACAGGGCGACCGGGGAGCTGTTTTTT. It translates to CASSFDLNRATGELFF.

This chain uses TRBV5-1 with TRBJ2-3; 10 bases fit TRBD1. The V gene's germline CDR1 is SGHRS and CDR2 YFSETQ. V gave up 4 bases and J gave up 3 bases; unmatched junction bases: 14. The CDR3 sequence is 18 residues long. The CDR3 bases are TGCGCCAGCAGCACCGACCCGATGACAGGGGGCATAACAGATACGCAGTATTTT. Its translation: CASSTDPMTGGITDTQYF.

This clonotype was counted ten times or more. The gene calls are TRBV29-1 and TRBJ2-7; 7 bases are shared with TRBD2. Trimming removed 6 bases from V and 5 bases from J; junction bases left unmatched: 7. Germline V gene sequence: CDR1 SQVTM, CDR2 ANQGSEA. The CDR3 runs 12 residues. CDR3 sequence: CSVATSIHEQYF. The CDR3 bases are TGCAGCGTCGCGACTAGCATCCACGAGCAGTACTTC.

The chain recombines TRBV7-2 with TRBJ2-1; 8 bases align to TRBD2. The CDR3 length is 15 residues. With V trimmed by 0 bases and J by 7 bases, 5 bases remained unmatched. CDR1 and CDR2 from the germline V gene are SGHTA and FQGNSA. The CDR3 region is CASSLAGTSFNEQFF. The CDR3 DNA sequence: TGTGCCAGCAGCTTAGCAGGGACTAGTTTTAATGAGCAGTTCTTC.

CDR3 coding DNA: TGCAGTGCTTCTAGCGGGGCAACCTACAATGAGCAGTTCTTC. Residues: CSASSGATYNEQFF. The chain is built from TRBV20-1 and TRBJ2-1, with 9 bases fitting TRBD2. This CDR3 region has 14 residues. Trimming took 5 bases from V and 2 from J; bases not matched to a gene: 4. Germline CDR1 and CDR2: DFQATT and SNEGSKA (reference sequence).

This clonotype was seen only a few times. The CDR3 is CASSPETGGAFF. In nucleotides, the CDR3 is TGTGCCAGCAGCCCCGAGACAGGGGGTGCTTTCTTT. V is TRBV11-2 and J is TRBJ1-1; 9 bases line up with TRBD1. After removal of 5 bases from V and 11 bases from J, the junction contained 6 bases not matched to a gene. Looked up from germline, CDR1 is SGHAT and CDR2 is FQNNGV. The CDR3 is made up of 12 amino acids. Based on the CDR3 plus reference TRBV11-2 and TRBJ1-1, the full variable domain is EAGVAQSPRYKIIEKRQSVAFWCNPISGHATLYWYQQILGQGPKLLIQFQNNGVVDDSQLPKDRFSAERLKGVDSTLKIQPAKLEDSAVYLCASSPETGGAFFGQGTRLTVV.

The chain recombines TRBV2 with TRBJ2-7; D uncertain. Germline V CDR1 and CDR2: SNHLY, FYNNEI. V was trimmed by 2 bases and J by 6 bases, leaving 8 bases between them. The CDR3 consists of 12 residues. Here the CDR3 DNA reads TGTGCCAGCAGTGAATTAACACTCGAGCAGTACTTC. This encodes CASSELTLEQYF. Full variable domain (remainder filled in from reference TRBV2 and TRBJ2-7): EPEVTQTPSHQVTQMGQEVILRCVPISNHLYFYWYRQILGQKVEFLVSFYNNEISEKSEIFDDQFSVERPDGSNFTLKIRSTKLEDSAMYFCASSELTLEQYFGPGTRLTVT.

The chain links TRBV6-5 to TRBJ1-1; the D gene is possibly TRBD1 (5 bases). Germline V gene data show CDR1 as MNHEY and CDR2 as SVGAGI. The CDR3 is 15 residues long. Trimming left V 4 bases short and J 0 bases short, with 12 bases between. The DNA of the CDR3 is TGTGCCAGCAGTTTCCCCCTGGACATGAACACTGAAGCTTTCTTT. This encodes CASSFPLDMNTEAFF.